The T cell receptor beta chain under discussion was sequenced for a study of Ad26.COV2.S vaccination and SARS-CoV-2 variants. Study-wide context: Donor participated within the Ad26.COV2.S arm of the COV1001 trial. Study outcomes and limitations: The TCR-based breadth and depth measures might underestimate overall T cell responses. Spike-specific TCR breadth was greater in vaccine than placebo recipients.

The V end lost 5 bases, the J end lost 0 bases, and 6 bases lay between the germline ends. Germline V gene data show CDR1 as ENHRY and CDR2 as SYGVKD. The CDR3 has 13 residues. Profiling relied on immunoSEQ multiplex PCR, and the TCRdb table lists in-frame clones only, not all of them. The table includes about 680,000 clones, around 90% detected once. Treatment noted: around 19 received Ad26.COV2.S at low or high dose, single or two shots; about 5 received placebo; per-sample allocation not given. Collection of samples fell on day 63 after the first vaccine or placebo injection. Aged 18-55 years, donor was enrolled in Boston in about 2020. This clone showed up just once. Its antigen is as yet unknown.

The origin of this receptor is a person between 18 and 59 years old who received the Ad26.COV2.S COVID-19 vaccine or a placebo. Material: peripheral blood, obtained in a trial of Ad26.COV2.S vaccine versus placebo. The chain employs TRBV10-3 and TRBJ2-3; D is uncertain. DNA for the CDR3: TGTGCCATCAGTCCTCTAAGCACAGATACGCAGTATTTT. Translation gives CAISPLSTDTQYF.